This TCR beta chain is from a study of technical replicates of blood from four donors. In its sample, this clone was seen once. Sequencing used immunoSEQ multiplex PCR; TCRdb keeps in-frame clones, though not all of them. The sample consists of some 96,000 clones, nearly 97% of them appearing once. This TCR derives from a human donor in good health. Sample: T cells isolated from PBMCs.

Here the CDR3 reads CASSLRVGARGNTIYF. The CDR3 DNA reads TGTGCCAGCAGCTTAAGGGTGGGGGCGCGCGGAAACACCATATATTTT. The rearrangement joins TRBV11-3 to TRBJ1-3, with TRBD1 as a possible D gene (6 bases). V lost 2 bases to trimming and J lost 4 bases, with 15 bases between them. The CDR3 extends over 16 amino acids. In germline, CDR1 is SGHNT, CDR2 YENEEA.